This entry is about one T cell receptor beta chain. Its specific antigen is unknown. Base-call qualities are not available, and no considerably larger clone is one nucleotide away. The data are from a study of control samples from healthy donors and cancer patients (dated by TCRdb to about 2020). Compared with germline, V lacks 6 bases and J lacks 1 base; bases without a gene match: 11. The germline V gene (reference sequence) yields MNHNY for CDR1 and SVGAGI for CDR2. From cysteine to phenylalanine, the CDR3 is 16 amino acids long. Kept here is only the CDR3 DNA, which spans 48 bases and is read in frame from base 1. The library was made by the immunoSEQ multiplex PCR assay. This is the immuneACCESS table as TCRdb keeps it, with only in-frame sequences that have V and J called. A part of the clones is gone; compared with another copy, unresolved V genes explain less than half, and the rest is unexplained. This sample has about 130,000 clones in its table, and under 95% of those were observed once. Under 2% of the sample is held by the ten biggest clonotypes.

The sequenced sample consisted of PBMCs. The clonotype originates from a man in his fifties or sixties with head and neck cancer. The sequence is built from TRBV6-6 and TRBJ1-2; TRBD1 matches 7 bases in the middle. The sequenced DNA is TGTGCCAGCAGACACCCAGGACAGGCGAATAACTATGGCTACACCTTC. Its protein is CASRHPGQANNYGYTF.